Given below is one T cell receptor (beta chain) in context. What it recognizes is unknown. The sample is drawn from a study of cytomegalovirus exposure and HLA in healthy donors. All the people who gave samples were healthy bone marrow donors. Germline assignment: CDR1 LNHNV and CDR2 YYDKDF (reference sequence). The V gene lost 3 bases and the J gene lost 0 bases, with 12 bases spanning the gap. CDR3 size: 16 residues. Vbeta (60) and Jbeta (13) primers were used in the PCR. Repertoires were generated with immunoSEQ multiplex PCR, while TCRdb's copy carries only in-frame clones and drops some. In the table there are 90,000 to 100,000 clones, 60% to 80% of which are singletons. Study results and limitations: In a later analysis, V- and J-gene trimming of beta chains associated with a DCLRE1C missense variant, replicated independently. Reports state that TCR beta sequences accurately predicted most subjects' HLA-A and HLA-B alleles. By HLA locus, TCR association rates varied in a later analysis, with DRB1 showing the most and HLA-C the fewest.

The chain joins TRBV15 to TRBJ2-1; possibly TRBD1 for D (6 bases). The specimen sequenced was PBMCs. This clonotype originated in a woman aged 60-75 years in good health and CMV-seropositive. CDR3 in DNA: TGTGCCACCAGCAGGGGGGCGGGTAGCTCCTACAATGAGCAGTTCTTC. This codes for CATSRGAGSSYNEQFF. The full variable domain, rest sourced from reference TRBV15 and TRBJ2-1, is DAMVIQNPRYQVTQFGKPVTLSCSQTLNHNVMYWYQQKSSQAPKLLFHYYDKDFNNEADTPDNFQSRRPNTSFCFLDIRSPGLGDTAMYLCATSRGAGSSYNEQFFGPGTRLTVL.